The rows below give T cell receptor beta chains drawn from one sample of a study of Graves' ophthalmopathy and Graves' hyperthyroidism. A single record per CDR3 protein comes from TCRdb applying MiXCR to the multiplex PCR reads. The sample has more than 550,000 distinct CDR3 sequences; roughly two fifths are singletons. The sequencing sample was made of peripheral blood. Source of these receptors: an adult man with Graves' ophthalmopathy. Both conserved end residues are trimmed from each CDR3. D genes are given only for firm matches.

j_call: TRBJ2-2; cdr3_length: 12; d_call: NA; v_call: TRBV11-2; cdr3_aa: ASSLNLYTGELF
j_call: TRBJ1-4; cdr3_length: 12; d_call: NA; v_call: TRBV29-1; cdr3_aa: SVVREGAKAKLF
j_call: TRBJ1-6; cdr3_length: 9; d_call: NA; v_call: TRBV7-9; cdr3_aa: ASSSRSSLH
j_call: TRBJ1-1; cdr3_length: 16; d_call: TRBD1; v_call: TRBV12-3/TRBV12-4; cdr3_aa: ASSLILWDRGGDTEAF
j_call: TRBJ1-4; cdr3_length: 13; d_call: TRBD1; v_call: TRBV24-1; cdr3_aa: ATSDSTTGSEKLF
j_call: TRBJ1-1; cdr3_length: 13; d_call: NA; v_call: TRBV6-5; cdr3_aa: ASSYLSSRPFEAF
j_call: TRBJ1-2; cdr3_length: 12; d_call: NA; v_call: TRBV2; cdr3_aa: ASSDRMGNYGYT
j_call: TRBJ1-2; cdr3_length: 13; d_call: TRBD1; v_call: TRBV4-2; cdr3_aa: ASSQVARGLNGYT
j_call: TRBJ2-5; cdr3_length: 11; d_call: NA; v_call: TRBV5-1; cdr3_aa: ASSLGVQGRPY
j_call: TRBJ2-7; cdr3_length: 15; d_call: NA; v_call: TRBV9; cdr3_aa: ASSVDPPLIRHDEQY
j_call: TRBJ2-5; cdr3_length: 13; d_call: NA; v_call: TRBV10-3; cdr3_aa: AISVEGRPRETQY
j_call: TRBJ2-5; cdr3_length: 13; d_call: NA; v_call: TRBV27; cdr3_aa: ASRPFRGRGETQY
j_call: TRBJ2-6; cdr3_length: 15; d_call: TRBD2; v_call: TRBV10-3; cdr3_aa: AIKVAGTSSGANVLT
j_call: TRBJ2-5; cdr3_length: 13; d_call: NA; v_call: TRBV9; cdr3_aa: ASSVAGGMQETQY
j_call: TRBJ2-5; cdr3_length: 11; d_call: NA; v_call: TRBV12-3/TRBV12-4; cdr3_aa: ASSHGQQETQY
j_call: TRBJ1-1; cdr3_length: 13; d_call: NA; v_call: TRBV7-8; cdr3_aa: ASSFYGALNTEAF
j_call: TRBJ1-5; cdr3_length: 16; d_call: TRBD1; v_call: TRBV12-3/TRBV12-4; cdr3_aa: ASSLLLRTGNSYQPQH
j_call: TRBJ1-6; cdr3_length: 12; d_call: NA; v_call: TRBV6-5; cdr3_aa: ASTLQGSNSPLH
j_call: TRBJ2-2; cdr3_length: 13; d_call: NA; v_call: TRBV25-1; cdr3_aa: ASREGVSNTGELF
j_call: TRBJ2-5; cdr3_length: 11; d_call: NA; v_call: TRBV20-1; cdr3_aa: SAIGIGQETQY
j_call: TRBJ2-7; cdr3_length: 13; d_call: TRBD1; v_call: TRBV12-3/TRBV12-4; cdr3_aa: ASSRLTGYFNEQY
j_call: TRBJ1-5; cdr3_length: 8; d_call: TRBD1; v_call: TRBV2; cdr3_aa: ASRQGGQH
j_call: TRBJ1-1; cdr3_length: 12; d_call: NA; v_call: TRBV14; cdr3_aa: ASSRQGYYTEAF
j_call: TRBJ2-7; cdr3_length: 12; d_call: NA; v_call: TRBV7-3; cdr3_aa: ASSLPGFTYEQY
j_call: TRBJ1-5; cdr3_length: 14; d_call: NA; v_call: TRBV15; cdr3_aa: ATAILGGGYNQPQH
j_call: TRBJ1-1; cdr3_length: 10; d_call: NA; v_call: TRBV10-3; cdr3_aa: ASKWQAVEAF
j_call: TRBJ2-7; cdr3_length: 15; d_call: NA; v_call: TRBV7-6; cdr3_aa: ASSLEVHIGETYEQY
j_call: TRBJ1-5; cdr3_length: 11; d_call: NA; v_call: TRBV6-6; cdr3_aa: ASSKRGDGTQH
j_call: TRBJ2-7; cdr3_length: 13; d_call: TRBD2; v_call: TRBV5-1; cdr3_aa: ASTTYSGVLYEQY
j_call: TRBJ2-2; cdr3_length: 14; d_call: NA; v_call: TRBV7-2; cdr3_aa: ASSSQIGRYSGELF
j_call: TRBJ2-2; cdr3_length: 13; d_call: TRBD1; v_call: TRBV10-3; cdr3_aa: ATNNRGQGTGELF
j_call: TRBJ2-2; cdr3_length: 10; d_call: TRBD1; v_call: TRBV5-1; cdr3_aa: ASSLTQGALF
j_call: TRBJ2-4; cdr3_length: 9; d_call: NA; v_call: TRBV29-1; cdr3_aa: SVHSKNIQY
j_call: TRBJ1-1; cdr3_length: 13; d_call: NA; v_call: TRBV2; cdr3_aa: ASSYRPGMNTEAF
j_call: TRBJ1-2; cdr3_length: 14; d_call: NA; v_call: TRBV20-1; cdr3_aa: SARPTRGAPNYGYT
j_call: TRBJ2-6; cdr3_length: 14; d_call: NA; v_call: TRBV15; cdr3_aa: ATSSNRYSGANVLT
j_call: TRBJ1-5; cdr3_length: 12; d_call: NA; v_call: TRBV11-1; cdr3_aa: ASSLGSAVQPQH
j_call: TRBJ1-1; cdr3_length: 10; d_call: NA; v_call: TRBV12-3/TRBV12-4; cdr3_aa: ASSTGTAEAF
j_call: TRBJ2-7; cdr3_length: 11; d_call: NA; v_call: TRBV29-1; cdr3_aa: SVPRGGGSEQY
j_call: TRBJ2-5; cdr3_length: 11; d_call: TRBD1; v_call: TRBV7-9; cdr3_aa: ASSSTGPVTQY
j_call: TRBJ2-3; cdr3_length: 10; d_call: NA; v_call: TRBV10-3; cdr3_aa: AIREQGDTQY
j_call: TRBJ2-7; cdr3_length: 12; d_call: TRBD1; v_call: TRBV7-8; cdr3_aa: ASSYDRASYEQY
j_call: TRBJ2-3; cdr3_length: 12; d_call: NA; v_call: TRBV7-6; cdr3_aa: ASSGGGAGDTQY
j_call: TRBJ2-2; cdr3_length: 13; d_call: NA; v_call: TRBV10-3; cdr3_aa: AISKPGPSTGELF
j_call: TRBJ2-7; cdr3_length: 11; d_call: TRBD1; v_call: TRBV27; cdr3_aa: ASSHGQGGEQY
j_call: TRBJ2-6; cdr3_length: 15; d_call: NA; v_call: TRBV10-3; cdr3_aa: AISESDRLPGANVLT
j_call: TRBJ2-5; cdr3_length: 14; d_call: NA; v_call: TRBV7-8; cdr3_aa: ASSSDRAGSWETQY
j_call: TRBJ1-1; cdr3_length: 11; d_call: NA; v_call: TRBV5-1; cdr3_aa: ASMGDSNTEAF
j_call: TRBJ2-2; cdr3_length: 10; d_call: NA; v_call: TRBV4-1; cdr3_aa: ASKFPAGELF
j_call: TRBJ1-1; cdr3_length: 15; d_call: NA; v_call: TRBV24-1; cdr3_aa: ATTRPPGEGGNTEAF
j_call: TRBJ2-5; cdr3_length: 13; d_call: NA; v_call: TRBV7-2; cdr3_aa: ASSLGRGLWETQY
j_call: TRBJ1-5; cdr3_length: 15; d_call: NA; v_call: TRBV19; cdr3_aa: ASSILGRPGSNQPQH
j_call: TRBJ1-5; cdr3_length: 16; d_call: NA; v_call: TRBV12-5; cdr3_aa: ASGLVLSGSRGNQPQH
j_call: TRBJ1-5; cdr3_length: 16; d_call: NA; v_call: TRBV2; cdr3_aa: ASTLEDEGYWGNQPQH
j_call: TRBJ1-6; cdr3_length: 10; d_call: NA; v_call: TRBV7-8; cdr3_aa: ASSNPGEPLH
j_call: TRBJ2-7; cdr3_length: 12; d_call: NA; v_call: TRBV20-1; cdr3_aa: SARDYRTSYEQY
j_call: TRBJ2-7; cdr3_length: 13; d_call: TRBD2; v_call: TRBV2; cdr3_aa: AQRVEAGSRYEQY
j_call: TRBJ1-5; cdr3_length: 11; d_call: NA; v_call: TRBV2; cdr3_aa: ASSYPGREPQH
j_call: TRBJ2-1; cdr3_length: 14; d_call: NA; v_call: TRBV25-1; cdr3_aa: ATSDTSGPRYNEQF
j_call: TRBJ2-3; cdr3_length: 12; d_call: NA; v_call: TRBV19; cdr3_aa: ASSMPQITDTQY